This is a list of T cell receptor beta chains from one sample in a study of shared clonotypes between healthy human individuals. The repertoire was sequenced with immunoSEQ multiplex PCR; TCRdb's copy has only in-frame clones and lacks some. Here the sample spans about 2.2 million clones, around 93% being singletons. Sequencing was carried out using naive CD8+ T cells from PBMCs. All receptors derive from a man aged 18 to 35 in good health. Some clones in this sample may be carry-over from other donors' samples. The CDR3 runs from the conserved cysteine through the conserved F or W.

j_call: TRBJ2-7
v_call: TRBV27
cdr3_aa: CASSSNTGDRGPTSSYEQYF

j_call: TRBJ1-1
v_call: TRBV5-1
cdr3_aa: CASSLEGVRGTEAFF

j_call: TRBJ1-1
v_call: TRBV7-9
cdr3_aa: CASSLLFLGTEAFF

j_call: TRBJ1-4
v_call: TRBV11-2
cdr3_aa: CASSLGQGAYEKLFF

j_call: TRBJ1-1
v_call: TRBV9
cdr3_aa: CASSRQGATEAFF

j_call: TRBJ2-7
v_call: TRBV11-2
cdr3_aa: CASSSRTPYEQYF

j_call: TRBJ2-7
v_call: TRBV27
cdr3_aa: CASSLIPASSWGEQYF

j_call: TRBJ2-7
v_call: TRBV7-9
cdr3_aa: CASSLALGHEQYF

j_call: TRBJ2-1
v_call: TRBV7-9
cdr3_aa: CASSVTSGRADNEQFF

j_call: TRBJ2-1
v_call: TRBV27
cdr3_aa: CASKYLAGTNEQFF

j_call: TRBJ1-1
v_call: TRBV28
cdr3_aa: CASSYRVNTEAFF

j_call: TRBJ1-2
v_call: TRBV4-1
cdr3_aa: CASSQASGSIPYGYTF

j_call: TRBJ2-7
v_call: TRBV5-4
cdr3_aa: CASSLAGVGLDREQYF

j_call: TRBJ1-2
v_call: TRBV25-1
cdr3_aa: CASSEADLYGYTF

j_call: TRBJ2-2
v_call: TRBV6-5
cdr3_aa: CASSLTSRNGELFF

j_call: TRBJ1-4
v_call: TRBV5-8
cdr3_aa: CASSPTGSRTNEKLFF

j_call: TRBJ1-1
v_call: TRBV19
cdr3_aa: CASRFMARGRLRENTEAFF

j_call: TRBJ1-2
v_call: TRBV9
cdr3_aa: CASSVAVSSGNYGYTF

j_call: TRBJ2-1
v_call: TRBV19
cdr3_aa: CASSIRNLLAGGTYNEQFF

j_call: TRBJ1-2
v_call: TRBV19
cdr3_aa: CASSISGQSIYGYTF

j_call: TRBJ1-2
v_call: TRBV9
cdr3_aa: CASSGGTGANYGYTF

j_call: TRBJ2-6
v_call: TRBV9
cdr3_aa: CTRLVGASDLTF

j_call: TRBJ2-7
v_call: TRBV20-1
cdr3_aa: CSAMTGLEQYF

j_call: TRBJ2-2
v_call: TRBV7-6
cdr3_aa: CASSLGTGELFF

j_call: TRBJ2-7
v_call: TRBV7-3
cdr3_aa: CASSFGASYEQYF

j_call: TRBJ2-1
v_call: TRBV27
cdr3_aa: CASSLSPRNEQFF

j_call: TRBJ2-7
v_call: TRBV21-1
cdr3_aa: CASSPAAWAVGKSLHEQYF

j_call: TRBJ1-6
v_call: TRBV30
cdr3_aa: CAWSPREIGSRGPLSPLHF

j_call: TRBJ1-3
v_call: TRBV28
cdr3_aa: CASSANREGNTIYF

j_call: TRBJ2-4
v_call: TRBV11-2
cdr3_aa: CASGGGLAKNIQYF

j_call: TRBJ2-3
v_call: TRBV6-1
cdr3_aa: CASKPRTSTDTQYF

j_call: TRBJ2-2
v_call: TRBV6-1
cdr3_aa: CASSEVAGLSTGELFF

j_call: TRBJ2-1
v_call: TRBV27
cdr3_aa: CASSLVSSYNEQFF

j_call: TRBJ2-1
v_call: TRBV9
cdr3_aa: CASSTPNEQFF

j_call: TRBJ2-2
v_call: TRBV4-3
cdr3_aa: CASSPTLTGELFF

j_call: TRBJ2-7
v_call: TRBV27
cdr3_aa: CASSTPGTGLYEQYF

j_call: TRBJ2-3
v_call: TRBV7-2
cdr3_aa: CASYGGWDTQYF

j_call: TRBJ2-1
v_call: TRBV6-5
cdr3_aa: CASSYRSRRDEQFF

j_call: TRBJ2-7
v_call: TRBV15
cdr3_aa: CATSSGRAAGEQYF

j_call: TRBJ2-7
v_call: TRBV9
cdr3_aa: CASSGATGGGEQYF

j_call: TRBJ2-1
v_call: TRBV9
cdr3_aa: CASSDGQGTVNEQFF

j_call: TRBJ2-7
v_call: TRBV18
cdr3_aa: CASSPGSSGYEQYF

j_call: TRBJ2-7
v_call: TRBV9
cdr3_aa: CASSEGGGAGYEQYF

j_call: TRBJ2-7
v_call: TRBV11-1
cdr3_aa: CASSHLAGHYEQYF

j_call: TRBJ1-3
v_call: TRBV11-2
cdr3_aa: CASGTTVVSGNTIYF